The clone carrying this T cell receptor beta chain was seen a few times. Its cognate antigen is unknown. It was by quantitative 5'-RACE with molecular barcodes that TCR beta libraries were made. TCRdb re-analysed the 5' RACE reads in MiXCR, keeping a single row per CDR3 protein. The sample comprises 100,000 to 150,000 distinct CDR3 sequences, around 15% of which are singletons, and almost 3% rests with the top ten. From germline, CDR1 is SGHTA and CDR2 FQGNSA. This CDR3 comprises 15 residues. V lost 1 base to trimming and J lost 0 bases, with 9 bases between them. The source of the sample is a study of CD8 T cells in ankylosing spondylitis. Overall study findings and caveats: Significantly higher representation of disease-linked clones was reported for matched ankylosing spondylitis synovial fluid. Fewer than ten highly homologous variants made up a TCR beta motif that seemed to typify ankylosing spondylitis blood. A subset of motif variants has previously been described in the synovial fluid and blood of reactive arthritis.

Sample: blood, either unsorted or a sorted T cell fraction (not recorded which). V usage is TRBV7-2 and J usage is TRBJ2-5; D ambiguous. The clonotype originates from a female donor with ankylosing spondylitis or in good health (not recorded which). CDR3 nucleotide sequence: TGTGCCAGCAGCTTAGGGTCTACTAACCAAGAGACCCAGTACTTC. Protein sequence: CASSLGSTNQETQYF. Complete variable domain (other parts from reference TRBV7-2 and TRBJ2-5): GAGVSQSPSNKVTEKGKDVELRCDPISGHTALYWYRQSLGQGLEFLIYFQGNSAPDKSGLPSDRFSAERTGGSVSTLTIQRTQQEDSAVYLCASSLGSTNQETQYFGPGTRLLVL.